This TCR beta chain was recorded in a study of cytomegalovirus exposure and HLA in healthy donors. In the study overall: A preliminary data release comprised roughly 80 million unique TCRs obtained from HLA-typed donors.

For this clone: Its antigen is unidentified.

The study, taken as a whole, reports: Some V segments, TRBV6-2 and TRBV6-3 among them, were indistinguishable and were therefore excluded. Immune exposure information available was restricted to CMV serostatus. CMV antigen specificity of three CMV-associated chains was confirmed in vitro.

Per the germline V gene, CDR1 is ENHRY and CDR2 is SYGVKD. After removal of 10 bases from V and 7 bases from J, the junction contained 11 bases not matched to a gene. The CDR3 length is 14 residues. The PCR used 60 Vbeta and 13 Jbeta primers. Produced via immunoSEQ multiplex PCR; TCRdb's table is partial and in-frame only. Here the sample spans 110,000 or so clones, about 81% being singletons. This sequence joins TRBV10-3 and TRBJ2-7, with TRBD1 matching 12 bases. Sequences were obtained from PBMCs. The TCR originated in a man aged 40-55 years in good health and CMV-seronegative. Written as DNA, the CDR3 is TGTGCCAACGCCCGGGACAGGGGGCGCGGTGAGCAGTACTTC. Residues: CANARDRGRGEQYF.